This T cell receptor beta chain was captured by sequencing in a study of T cell responses to AZD1222 COVID-19 vaccine. The CDR3 has 15 residues. J lost 0 bases, V lost 5 bases, and 4 bases had no gene match. Germline CDR1 is GTSNPN and CDR2 is SVGIG (reference sequence). Study-wide points: Epitopes outside B.1.351 and B.1.1.7 mutated regions reportedly drew nearly half of spike TCRs. Repertoire sampling occurred only after the peak T cell response.

The assay was immunoSEQ multiplex PCR, and TCRdb's table has in-frame clones only and misses some. This repertoire shows around 100,000 clones, about 85% found once; its top ten account for 2% to 3%. Concerning this clone: Its specificity is unknown.

Sequences were derived from peripheral blood, sampled 28 days after the second AZD1222 dose. The sequence came from an adult who received the AZD1222 COVID-19 vaccine. This chain connects TRBV30 to TRBJ2-6; 7 nucleotides line up with TRBD1. In DNA, the CDR3 is TGTGCCTGGGCATCAGGGGGCTCTGGGGCCAACGTCCTGACTTTC. It codes for CAWASGGSGANVLTF.